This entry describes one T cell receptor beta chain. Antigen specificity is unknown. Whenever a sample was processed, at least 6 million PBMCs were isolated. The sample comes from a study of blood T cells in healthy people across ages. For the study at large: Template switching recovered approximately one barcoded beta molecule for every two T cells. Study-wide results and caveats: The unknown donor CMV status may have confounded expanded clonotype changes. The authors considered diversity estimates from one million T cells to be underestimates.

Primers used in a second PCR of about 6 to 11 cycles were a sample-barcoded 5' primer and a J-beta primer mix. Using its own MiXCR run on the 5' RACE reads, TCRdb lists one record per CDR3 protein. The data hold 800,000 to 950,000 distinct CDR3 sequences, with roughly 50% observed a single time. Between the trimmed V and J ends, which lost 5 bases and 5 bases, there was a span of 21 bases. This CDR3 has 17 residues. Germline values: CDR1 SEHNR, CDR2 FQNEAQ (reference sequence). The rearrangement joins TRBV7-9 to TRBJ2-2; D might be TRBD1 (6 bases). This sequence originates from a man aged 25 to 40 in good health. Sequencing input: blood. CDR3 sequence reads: CASSEGQWGRGTGELFF. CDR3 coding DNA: TGTGCCAGCAGCGAAGGCCAGTGGGGGCGTGGGACCGGGGAGCTGTTTTTT.